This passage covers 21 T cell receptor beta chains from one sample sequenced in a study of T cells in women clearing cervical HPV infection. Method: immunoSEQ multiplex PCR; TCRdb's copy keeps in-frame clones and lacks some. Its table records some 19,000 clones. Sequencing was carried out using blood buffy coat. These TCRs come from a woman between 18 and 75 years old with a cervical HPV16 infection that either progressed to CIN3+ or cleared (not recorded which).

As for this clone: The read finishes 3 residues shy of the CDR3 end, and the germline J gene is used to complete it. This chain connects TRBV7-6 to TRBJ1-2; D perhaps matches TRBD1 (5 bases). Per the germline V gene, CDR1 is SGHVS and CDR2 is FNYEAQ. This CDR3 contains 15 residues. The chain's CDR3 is CASSLFSGGPSDYTF. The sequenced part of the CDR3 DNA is TGTGCCAGCAGCTTATTTAGCGGGGGTCCAAGTGAC.

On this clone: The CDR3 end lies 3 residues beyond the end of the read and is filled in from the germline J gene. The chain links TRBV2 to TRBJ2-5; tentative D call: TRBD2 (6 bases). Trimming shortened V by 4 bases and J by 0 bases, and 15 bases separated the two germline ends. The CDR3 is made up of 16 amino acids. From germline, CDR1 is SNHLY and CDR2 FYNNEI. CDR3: CASSGGDHLYQETQYF. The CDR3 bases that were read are TGTGCCAGCAGTGGGGGGGACCACCTGTACCAAGAGACC.

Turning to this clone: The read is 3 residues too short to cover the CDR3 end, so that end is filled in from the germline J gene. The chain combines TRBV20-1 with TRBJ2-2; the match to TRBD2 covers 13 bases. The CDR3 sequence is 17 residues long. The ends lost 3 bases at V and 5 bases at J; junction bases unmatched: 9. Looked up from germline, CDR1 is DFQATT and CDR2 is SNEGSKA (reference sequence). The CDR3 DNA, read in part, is TGCAGTGCTAGCAGAAAGGGACTAGCGGGGAGGACCGGGGAG. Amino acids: CSASRKGLAGRTGE. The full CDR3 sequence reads CSASRKGLAGRTGELFF.

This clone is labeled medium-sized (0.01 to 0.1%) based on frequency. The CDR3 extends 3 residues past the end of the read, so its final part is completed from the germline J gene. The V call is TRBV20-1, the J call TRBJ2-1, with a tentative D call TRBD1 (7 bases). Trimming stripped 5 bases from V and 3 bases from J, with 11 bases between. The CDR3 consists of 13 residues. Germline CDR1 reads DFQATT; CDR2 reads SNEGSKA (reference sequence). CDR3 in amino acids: CSAQGGFYNEQFF. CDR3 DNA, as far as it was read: TGCAGTGCTCAGGGGGGCTTCTACAATGAG.

The part of the CDR3 DNA that was read is TGTGCCAGCAGCCCCCAGACAGCGTCTTCGAACACCGGGGAG. Translating gives CASSPQTASSNTGE. The CDR3 reads in full as CASSPQTASSNTGELFF. The chain combines TRBV7-7 with TRBJ2-2; tentatively, D is TRBD1 (5 bases). The read terminates 3 residues before the CDR3 end, so the remaining end is supplied by the germline J gene. Trimming took off 5 bases at V and 0 bases at J, with 16 bases between the two ends. Germline V gives CDR1 SSHAT, CDR2 FNYEAQ (reference sequence). The CDR3 contains 17 residues.

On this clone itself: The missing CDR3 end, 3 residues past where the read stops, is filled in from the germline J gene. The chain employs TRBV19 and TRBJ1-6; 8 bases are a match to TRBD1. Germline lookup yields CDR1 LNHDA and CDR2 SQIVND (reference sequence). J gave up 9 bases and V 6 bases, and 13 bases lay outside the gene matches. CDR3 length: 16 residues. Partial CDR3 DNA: TGTGCCAGTAGACCGGGAAGGGGACAGGCAAGTTCACCC. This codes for CASRPGRGQASSP. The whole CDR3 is CASRPGRGQASSPLHF.

CDR3 DNA, as far as it was read: TGTGCCAGTAGTAAATTAGCGGGGGGGCCCGAAGAGACC. It specifies CASSKLAGGPEET. The whole CDR3 is CASSKLAGGPEETQYF. The V call is TRBV19, the J call TRBJ2-5, with 11 positions matching TRBD2. The read terminates 3 residues ahead of where the CDR3 ends, so the germline J gene completes it. Germline values: CDR1 LNHDA, CDR2 SQIVND (reference sequence). Unmatched junction bases numbered 7, after V lost 4 bases and J lost 3 bases. The CDR3 has 16 amino acids.

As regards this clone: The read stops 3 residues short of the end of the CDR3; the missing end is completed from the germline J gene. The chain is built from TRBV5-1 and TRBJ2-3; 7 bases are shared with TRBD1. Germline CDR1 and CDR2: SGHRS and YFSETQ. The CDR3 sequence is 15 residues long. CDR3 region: CASSQNGDSQETQYF. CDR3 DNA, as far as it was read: TGCGCCAGCAGCCAAAACGGGGACAGTCAAGAGACG.

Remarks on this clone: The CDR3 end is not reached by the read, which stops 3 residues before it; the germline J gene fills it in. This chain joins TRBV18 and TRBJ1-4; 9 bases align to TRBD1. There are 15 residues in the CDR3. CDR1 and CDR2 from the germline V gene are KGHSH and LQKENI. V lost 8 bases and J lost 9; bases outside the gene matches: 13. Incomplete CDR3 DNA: TGTGCCAGCGCGGACAGGGGAGGAACTAAGAAAAAA. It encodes CASADRGGTKKK. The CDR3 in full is CASADRGGTKKKLFF.

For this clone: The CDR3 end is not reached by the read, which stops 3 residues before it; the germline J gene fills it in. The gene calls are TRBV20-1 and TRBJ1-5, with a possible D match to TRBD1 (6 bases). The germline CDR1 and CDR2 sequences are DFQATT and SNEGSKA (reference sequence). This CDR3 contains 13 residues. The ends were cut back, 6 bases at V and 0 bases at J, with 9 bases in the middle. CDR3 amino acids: CSAKDSSNQPQHF. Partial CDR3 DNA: TGCAGTGCCAAGGACAGTAGCAATCAGCCC.

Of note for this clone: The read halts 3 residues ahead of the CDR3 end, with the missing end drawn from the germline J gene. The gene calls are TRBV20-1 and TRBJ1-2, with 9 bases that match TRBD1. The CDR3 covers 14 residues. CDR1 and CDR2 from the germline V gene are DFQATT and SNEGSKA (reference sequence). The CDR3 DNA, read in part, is TGCAGTGCTGGGGAGGACAGGGGACGAAGAGGC. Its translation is CSAGEDRGRRG. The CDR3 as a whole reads CSAGEDRGRRGYTF.

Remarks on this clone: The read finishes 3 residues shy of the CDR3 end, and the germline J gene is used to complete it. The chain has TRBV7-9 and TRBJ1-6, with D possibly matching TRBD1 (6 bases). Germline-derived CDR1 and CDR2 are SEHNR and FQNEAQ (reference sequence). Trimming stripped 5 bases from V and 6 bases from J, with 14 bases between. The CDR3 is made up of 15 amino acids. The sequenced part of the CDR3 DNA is TGTGCCAGCAGCCCAGGACAGTCTCTTAATTCACCC. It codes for CASSPGQSLNSP. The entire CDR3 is CASSPGQSLNSPLHF.

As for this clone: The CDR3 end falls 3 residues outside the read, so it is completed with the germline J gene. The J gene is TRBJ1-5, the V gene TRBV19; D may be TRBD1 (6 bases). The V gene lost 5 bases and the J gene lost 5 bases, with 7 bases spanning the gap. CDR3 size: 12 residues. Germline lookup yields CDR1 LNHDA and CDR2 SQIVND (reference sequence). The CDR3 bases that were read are TGTGCCAGTAGTCCAGGGGATCAGCCC. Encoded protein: CASSPGDQP. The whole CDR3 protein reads CASSPGDQPQHF.

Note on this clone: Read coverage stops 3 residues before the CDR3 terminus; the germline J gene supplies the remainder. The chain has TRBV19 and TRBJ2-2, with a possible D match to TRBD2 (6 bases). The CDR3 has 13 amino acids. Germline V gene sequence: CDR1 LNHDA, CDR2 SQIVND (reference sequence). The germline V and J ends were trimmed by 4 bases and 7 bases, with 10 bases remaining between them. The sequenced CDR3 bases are TGTGCCAGTAGTAAACTAGCCGGCGGGGAG. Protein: CASSKLAGGE. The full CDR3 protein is CASSKLAGGELFF.

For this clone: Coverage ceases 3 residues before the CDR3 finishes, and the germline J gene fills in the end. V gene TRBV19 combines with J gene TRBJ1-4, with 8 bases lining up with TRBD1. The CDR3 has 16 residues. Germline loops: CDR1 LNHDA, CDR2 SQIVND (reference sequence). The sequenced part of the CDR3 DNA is TGTGCCAGTAGTTGGGGACAGGCCTCTGGGGCCAACGTA. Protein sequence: CASSWGQASGANV. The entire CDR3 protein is CASSWGQASGANVLFF.

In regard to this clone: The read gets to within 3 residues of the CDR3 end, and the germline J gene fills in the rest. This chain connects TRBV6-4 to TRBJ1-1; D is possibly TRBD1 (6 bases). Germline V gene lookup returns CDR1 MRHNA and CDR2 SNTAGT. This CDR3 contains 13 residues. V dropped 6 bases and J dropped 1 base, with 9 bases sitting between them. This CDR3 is CASRRTENTEAFF. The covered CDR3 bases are TGTGCCAGCAGACGGACAGAGAACACTGAA.

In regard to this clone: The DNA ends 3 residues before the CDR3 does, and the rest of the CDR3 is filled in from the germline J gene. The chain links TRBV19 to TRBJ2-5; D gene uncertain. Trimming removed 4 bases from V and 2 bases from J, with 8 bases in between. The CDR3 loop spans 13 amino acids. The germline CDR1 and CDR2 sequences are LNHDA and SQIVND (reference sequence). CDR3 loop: CASSKGRQETQYF. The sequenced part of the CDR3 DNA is TGTGCCAGTAGTAAGGGTCGGCAAGAGACC.

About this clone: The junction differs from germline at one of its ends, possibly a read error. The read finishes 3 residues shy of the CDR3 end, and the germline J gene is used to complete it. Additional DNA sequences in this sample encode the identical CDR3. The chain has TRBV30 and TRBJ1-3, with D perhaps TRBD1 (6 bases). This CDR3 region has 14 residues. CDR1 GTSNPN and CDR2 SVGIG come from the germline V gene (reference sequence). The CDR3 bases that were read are TGTGCCGGAAGCACAGGGCTCTCTGGAAACACA. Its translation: CAGSTGLSGNT. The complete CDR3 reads CAGSTGLSGNTIYF.

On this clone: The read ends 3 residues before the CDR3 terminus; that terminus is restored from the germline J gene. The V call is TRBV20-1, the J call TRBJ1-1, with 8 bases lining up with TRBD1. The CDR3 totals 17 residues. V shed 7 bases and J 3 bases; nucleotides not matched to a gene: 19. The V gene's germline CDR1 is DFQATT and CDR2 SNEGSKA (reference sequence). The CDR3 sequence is CSVQGAGGLGGDTEAFF. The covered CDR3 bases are TGCAGTGTCCAGGGGGCAGGGGGGTTGGGAGGCGACACTGAA.

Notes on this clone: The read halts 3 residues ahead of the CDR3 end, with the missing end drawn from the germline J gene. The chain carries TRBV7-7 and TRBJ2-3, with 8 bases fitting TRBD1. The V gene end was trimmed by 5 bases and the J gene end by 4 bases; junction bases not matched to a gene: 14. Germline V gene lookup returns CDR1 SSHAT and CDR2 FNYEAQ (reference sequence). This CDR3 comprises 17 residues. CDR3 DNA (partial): TGTGCCAGCAGCCCCAGTTTGGGCCAGGGGGCCTCAGATACG. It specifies CASSPSLGQGASDT. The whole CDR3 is CASSPSLGQGASDTQYF.

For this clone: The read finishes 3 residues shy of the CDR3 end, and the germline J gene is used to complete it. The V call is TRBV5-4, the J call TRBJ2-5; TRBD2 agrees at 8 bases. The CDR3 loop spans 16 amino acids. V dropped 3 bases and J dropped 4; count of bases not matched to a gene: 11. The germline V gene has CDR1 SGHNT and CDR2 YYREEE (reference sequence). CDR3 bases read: TGTGCCAGCAGCTCCTCCGGGGGGGGGCAGGGAGAGACC. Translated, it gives CASSSSGGGQGET. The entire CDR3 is CASSSSGGGQGETQYF.